This TCR beta chain was documented in a study of a mutant IDH1 vaccine in newly diagnosed glioma. Study in general: The study started vaccination 4-6 weeks after radiotherapy alone, or with temozolomide cycles.

On this clone: No antigen is known for it.

Germline V gene sequence: CDR1 MGHDK, CDR2 SYGVNS. The length of the CDR3 is 17 residues. V lost 1 base to trimming and J lost 4 bases; unmatched junction nucleotides: 8. Only in-frame clones appear in the TCRdb table, and some are missing; sequencing was by immunoSEQ multiplex PCR. The sample lists tens of thousands of clones, over 60% seen once, with 4.9% in the top ten. Described time point: week 47, end of study. Mutant IDH1 20-mer peptide, at 300 ug, made up each vaccine dose, with topical imiquimod. The rearrangement joins TRBV25-1 to TRBJ2-1, with 9 bases fitting TRBD2. The sequence was collected from a woman in her thirties or forties with glioma. Some clones in this sample may be carry-over from other donors' samples. The sequenced sample was PBMCs, obtained from a glioma patient whose treatment included an IDH1 peptide vaccine. CDR3 sequence reads: CASSESHSGGAYNEQFF. The CDR3 coding sequence is TGTGCCAGCAGTGAATCCCATAGCGGGGGTGCTTACAATGAGCAGTTCTTC.